This passage covers 7 T cell receptor beta chains from one sample sequenced in a study of OX40 agonist ivuxolimab in advanced cancers. Here immunoSEQ multiplex PCR was the method, and the copy in TCRdb shows in-frame clones only, minus some. The sample contains about 21,000 clones, 88% of which appear only once. This sample comprised CD4+ or CD8+ T cells sorted from blood, obtained in a trial of the OX40 agonist ivuxolimab. The origin of the receptors is an adult with an advanced solid tumor such as melanoma, head and neck, liver or kidney cancer.

The CDR3 DNA follows: TGTGCCAGCAGCCCCGGGACCTACGAGCAGTACTTC. Translation gives CASSPGTYEQYF. This chain joins TRBV7-8 and TRBJ2-7; possible D gene TRBD2, 5 bases. V was clipped by 5 bases and J by 2 bases, with 7 bases between them. This CDR3 contains 12 residues. The V gene's germline CDR1 is SGHVS and CDR2 FQNEAQ.

CDR3 loop: CASSLVGRNEKLFF. CDR3 nucleotides: TGTGCCAGCAGTTTGGTCGGTAGAAATGAAAAACTGTTTTTT. The chain links TRBV27 to TRBJ1-4, with no clear D. The germline V gene encodes CDR1 MNHEY and CDR2 SMNVEV (reference sequence). The V end was cut by 3 bases, the J end by 5 bases, with 10 bases between. CDR3 length: 14 amino acids.

The chain carries TRBV2 and TRBJ2-1; a possible D gene is TRBD1 (7 bases). This CDR3 spans 17 amino acids. V dropped 2 bases and J dropped 8 bases, with 22 bases sitting between them. CDR1 SNHLY and CDR2 FYNNEI come from the germline V gene. The CDR3 loop is CASSEFRERGLLDEQFF. The CDR3 nucleotides are TGTGCCAGCAGTGAATTCCGGGAGAGGGGGCTTTTAGATGAGCAGTTCTTC.

V gene TRBV28 combines with J gene TRBJ2-3; D not certain. The CDR3 is made up of 15 amino acids. Per the germline V gene, CDR1 is MDHEN and CDR2 is SYDVKM. Trimming pared 3 bases from V and 2 bases from J, leaving 12 bases between. The CDR3 DNA sequence: TGTGCCAGCAGTTTCCCGGCAGAGAACACAGATACGCAGTATTTT. Translated: CASSFPAENTDTQYF.

J is TRBJ2-7 and V is TRBV7-2; 9 bases are a match to TRBD2. The CDR3 is made up of 17 amino acids. Germline V gives CDR1 SGHTA, CDR2 FQGNSA. Germline trimming cut 1 base from V and 3 bases from J; bases unmatched to any gene: 10. The chain's CDR3 is CASSLDPPGLALYEQYF. In DNA, the CDR3 is TGTGCCAGCAGCTTAGACCCACCGGGACTAGCACTCTACGAGCAGTACTTC.

The J gene is TRBJ2-6, the V gene TRBV4-2, with a tentative D call TRBD1 (6 bases). Looked up from germline, CDR1 is LGHNA and CDR2 is YNFKEQ. CDR3 length: 17 amino acids. V shed 1 base and J shed 0 bases, with 10 bases lying between them. The CDR3 spells CASSQGHRDSGANVLTF. The CDR3 nucleotides read TGTGCCAGCAGCCAAGGCCACAGGGACTCTGGGGCCAACGTCCTGACTTTC.

In its sample, this clone was seen a few times. This chain joins TRBV19 and TRBJ2-1; D could derive from TRBD1 or TRBD2 (5 bases each). Germline V gene data show CDR1 as LNHDA and CDR2 as SQIVND (reference sequence). The CDR3 is 13 amino acids. V was pared by 1 base and J by 9 bases, with 10 bases between. CDR3 bases: TGTGCCAGTAGTATAGGGGTGGGACGTGAGCAGTTCTTC. It translates to CASSIGVGREQFF. Filled out from reference TRBV19 and TRBJ2-1, the complete variable domain reads DGGITQSPKYLFRKEGQNVTLSCEQNLNHDAMYWYRQDPGQGLRLIYYSQIVNDFQKGDIAEGYSVSREKKESFPLTVTSAQKNPTAFYLCASSIGVGREQFFGPGTRLTVL.